This T cell receptor beta chain was captured by sequencing in a study of vaccination effects on CD4 cells after COVID-19. TCRdb's table, derived via immunoSEQ multiplex PCR, lists solely in-frame clones and lacks some. The table has under 85,000 clones, 70% to 75% seen once. Details on this clone: What it recognizes is unknown.

CDR1 and CDR2 (germline): SGHRS, YFSETQ. The J segment lost 2 bases and the V segment lost 0 bases, leaving 3 bases of the junction unmatched. CDR3 size: 15 residues. Before sequencing, viral peptide pools were used by the ViraFEST assay to expand antigen-specific CD4+ T cells. Isolating CD4+ T cells followed more than eight days of culture. With roughly 9.1 ug/ml peptides and roughly 9.4 IU/ml IL-2, over 1.5 million PBMC per well were cultured. This clonotype was sampled from a human donor who received a COVID-19 vaccine. Sequenced here: CD4+ T cells from PBMCs cultured with HCoV-229E spike peptides, sampled before COVID-19 vaccination. The chain combines TRBV5-1 with TRBJ2-5, with 8 nucleotides matching TRBD2. The CDR3 sequence: CASSLGGLEQETQYF. DNA of the CDR3: TGCGCCAGCAGCTTGGGGGGACTAGAGCAAGAGACCCAGTACTTC.